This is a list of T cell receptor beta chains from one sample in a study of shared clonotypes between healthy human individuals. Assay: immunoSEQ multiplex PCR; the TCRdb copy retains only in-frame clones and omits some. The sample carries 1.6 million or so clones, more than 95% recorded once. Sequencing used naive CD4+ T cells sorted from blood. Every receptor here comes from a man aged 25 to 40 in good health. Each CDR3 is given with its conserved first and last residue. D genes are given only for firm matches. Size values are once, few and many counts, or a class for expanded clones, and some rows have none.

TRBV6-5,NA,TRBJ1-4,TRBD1,CASSYSPGQGPEKLFF,TGTGCCAGCAGTTACTCTCCGGGACAGGGCCCTGAAAAACTGTTTTTT
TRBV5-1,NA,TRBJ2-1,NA,CASSRFEGQSSYNEQFF,TGCGCCAGCAGTCGCTTCGAAGGTCAGAGCTCCTACAATGAGCAGTTCTTC
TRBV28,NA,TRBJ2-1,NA,CASERPDAFYNEQFF,TGTGCCAGCGAGCGACCCGATGCTTTCTACAATGAGCAGTTCTTC
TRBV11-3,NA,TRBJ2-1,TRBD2,CASSRGGNEQFF,TGTGCCAGCAGCCGGGGGGGCAATGAGCAGTTCTTC
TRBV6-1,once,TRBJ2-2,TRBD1,CASRGHRGDTGELFF,TGTGCCAGCAGGGGCCACAGGGGGGACACCGGGGAGCTGTTTTTT
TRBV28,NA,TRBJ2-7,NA,CASSLPGVSGHEQYF,TGTGCCAGCAGTTTGCCTGGAGTCTCAGGGCACGAGCAGTACTTC
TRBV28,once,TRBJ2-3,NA,CAHVAAQGDTQYF,TGTGCTCATGTGGCGGCCCAGGGAGATACGCAGTATTTT
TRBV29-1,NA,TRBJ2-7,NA,CSVAGGIRHEQYF,TGCAGCGTTGCCGGGGGCATTAGACACGAGCAGTACTTC
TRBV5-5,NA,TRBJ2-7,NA,CASSLAGGRASYEQYF,TGTGCCAGCAGCTTGGCCGGGGGGCGAGCCTCCTACGAGCAGTACTTC
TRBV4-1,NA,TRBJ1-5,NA,CASSQDRGQPQHF,TGCGCCAGCAGCCAAGATCGTGGGCAGCCCCAGCATTTT
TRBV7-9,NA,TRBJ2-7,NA,CASSLGAGQHITF,TGTGCCAGCAGCTTAGGGGCGGGACAGCATATAACCTTC
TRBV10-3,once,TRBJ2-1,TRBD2,CAIGVSGKGNEQFF,TGTGCCATCGGCGTTAGCGGGAAAGGCAATGAGCAGTTCTTC
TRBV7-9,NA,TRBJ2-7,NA,CASSTSYEQYF,TGTGCCAGCAGCACTTCCTACGAGCAGTACTTC
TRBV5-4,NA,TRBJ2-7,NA,CASSVQGMGTEQYF,TGTGCCAGCAGCGTACAGGGCATGGGCACCGAGCAGTACTTC
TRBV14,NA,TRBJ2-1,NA,CASSQTGKPLGEQFF,TGTGCCAGCAGCCAAACAGGGAAGCCCCTAGGTGAGCAGTTCTTC
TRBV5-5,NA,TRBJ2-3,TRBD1,CASSSGDRVGADTQYF,TGTGCCAGCAGCTCCGGAGACAGGGTCGGTGCAGATACGCAGTATTTT
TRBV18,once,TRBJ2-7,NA,CASSPQTGSYEQYF,TGTGCCAGCTCACCACAAACCGGTTCCTACGAGCAGTACTTC
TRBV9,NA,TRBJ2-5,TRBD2,CASSAVVGRRLAALVETQYF,TGTGCCAGCAGCGCCGTAGTAGGTAGGAGACTAGCGGCTTTAGTGGAGACCCAGTACTTC
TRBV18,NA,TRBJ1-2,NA,CASSPRFGYTF,TGTGCCAGCTCACCAAGGTTCGGCTACACCTTC
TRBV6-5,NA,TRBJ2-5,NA,CASSYSEVGETQYF,TGTGCCAGCAGTTACTCGGAGGTAGGAGAGACCCAGTACTTC
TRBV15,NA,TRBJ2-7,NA,CATSRATGALNPYEQYF,TGTGCCACCAGCAGAGCCACCGGGGCACTCAATCCCTACGAGCAGTACTTC
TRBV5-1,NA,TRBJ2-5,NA,CASSSWDGAQETQYF,TGCGCCAGCAGCTCGTGGGACGGAGCCCAAGAGACCCAGTACTTC
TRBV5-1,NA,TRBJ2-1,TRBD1,CASSARTGDNEQFF,TGCGCCAGCAGCGCCCGGACAGGGGACAATGAGCAGTTCTTC
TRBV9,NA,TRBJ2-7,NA,CASSVVGDTSYEQYF,TGTGCCAGCAGCGTAGTCGGGGATACCTCCTACGAGCAGTACTTC
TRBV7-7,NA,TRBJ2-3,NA,CASSLDGGTDTQYF,TGTGCCAGCAGCTTAGATGGGGGCACAGATACGCAGTATTTT
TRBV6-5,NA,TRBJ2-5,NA,CASSYSGSLETQYF,TGTGCCAGCAGTTACTCCGGATCCCTTGAGACCCAGTACTTC
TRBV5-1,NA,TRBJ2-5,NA,CASSLSEETQYF,TGCGCCAGCAGCTTGTCTGAAGAGACCCAGTACTTC
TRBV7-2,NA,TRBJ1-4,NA,CASSLALGSGEKLFF,TGTGCCAGCAGCTTAGCGCTAGGGAGTGGGGAAAAACTGTTTTTT
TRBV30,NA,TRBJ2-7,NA,CAWSVPGSPYEQYF,TGTGCCTGGAGTGTACCGGGCTCCCCCTACGAGCAGTACTTC
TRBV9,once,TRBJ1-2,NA,CASSATALNYGYTF,TGTGCCAGCAGCGCTACAGCTCTTAACTATGGCTACACCTTC
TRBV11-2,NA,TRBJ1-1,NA,CASSLRKTIGESSMTEAFF,TGTGCCAGCAGCTTAAGGAAAACGATCGGGGAGTCGAGTATGACTGAAGCTTTCTTT
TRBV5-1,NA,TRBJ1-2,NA,CASSFADGEGYNGYTF,TGCGCCAGCAGCTTTGCGGACGGGGAGGGCTATAATGGCTACACCTTC
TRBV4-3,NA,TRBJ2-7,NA,CASSPYRDPVYEQYF,TGCGCCAGCAGCCCCTACCGGGACCCTGTCTACGAGCAGTACTTC
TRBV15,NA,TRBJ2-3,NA,CATSREEGTVPTSTDTQYF,TGTGCCACCAGCAGAGAAGAGGGGACGGTACCGACTAGCACAGATACGCAGTATTTT
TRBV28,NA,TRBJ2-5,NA,CASSDTTRTALAQYF,TGTGCCAGCAGTGACACGACCCGGACAGCTCTAGCCCAGTACTTC
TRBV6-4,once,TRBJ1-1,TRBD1,CASSQGGLNTEAFF,TGTGCCAGCAGCCAGGGGGGTCTGAACACTGAAGCTTTCTTT
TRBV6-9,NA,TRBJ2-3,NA,CASHSGCTDTQYF,TGTGCCAGCCATAGCGGATGCACAGATACGCAGTATTTT
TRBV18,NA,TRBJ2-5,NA,CASSPTGRGETQYF,TGTGCCAGCTCACCGACAGGTAGAGGAGAGACCCAGTACTTC
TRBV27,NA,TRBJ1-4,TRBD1,CASRSTPLLEGQTNEKLFF,TGTGCCAGCAGATCGACACCCTTACTGGAGGGACAGACTAATGAAAAACTGTTTTTT
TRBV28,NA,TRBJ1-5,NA,CASSNIPSRGVSFNQPQHF,TGTGCCAGCAGTAATATCCCATCGAGAGGAGTGTCCTTCAATCAGCCCCAGCATTTT
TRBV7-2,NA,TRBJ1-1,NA,CASSGEDTEAFF,TGTGCCAGCAGCGGGGAGGACACTGAAGCTTTCTTT
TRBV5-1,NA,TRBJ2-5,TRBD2,CASSFTSGYNQETQYF,TGCGCCAGCAGCTTTACTAGCGGATATAACCAAGAGACCCAGTACTTC
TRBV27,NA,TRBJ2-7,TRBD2,CASSLSRLGGSFSEQYF,TGTGCCAGCAGTTTATCCCGGTTAGGCGGGAGCTTTTCCGAGCAGTACTTC
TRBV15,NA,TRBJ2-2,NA,CATSTWDRRNTGELFF,TGTGCCACCAGCACATGGGACCGACGAAACACCGGGGAGCTGTTTTTT
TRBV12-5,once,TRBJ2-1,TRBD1,CASGLVSPGQGWRQFF,TGTGCTAGTGGTTTGGTCAGCCCGGGACAGGGATGGAGGCAGTTCTTC
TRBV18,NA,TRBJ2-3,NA,CASSPLGLGTYTQYF,TGTGCCAGCTCACCACTAGGTCTCGGAACCTATACGCAGTATTTT
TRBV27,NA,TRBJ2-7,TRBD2,CASSPSGGFAEQYF,TGTGCCAGCAGCCCTAGCGGGGGGTTCGCCGAGCAGTACTTC
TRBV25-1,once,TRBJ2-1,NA,CASSDYPLPEGKQGEQFF,TGTGCCAGCAGTGATTACCCCCTCCCGGAGGGAAAACAAGGGGAGCAGTTCTTC
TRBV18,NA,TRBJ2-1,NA,CASSPPERVNEQFF,TGTGCCAGCTCTCCCCCAGAAAGGGTCAATGAGCAGTTCTTC
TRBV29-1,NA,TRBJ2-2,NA,CSVGHHQNTGELFF,TGCAGCGTTGGGCACCACCAAAACACCGGGGAGCTGTTTTTT
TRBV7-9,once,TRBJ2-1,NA,CASSFDRAGNEQFF,TGTGCCAGCAGCTTCGACAGGGCGGGAAATGAGCAGTTCTTC
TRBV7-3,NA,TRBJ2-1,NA,CASSLDSSSYNEQFF,TGTGCCAGCAGCCTCGACAGTAGCTCCTACAATGAGCAGTTCTTC
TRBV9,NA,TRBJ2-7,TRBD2,CASSVGTSGTLPYYEQYF,TGTGCCAGCAGCGTGGGGACTAGCGGGACCCTACCATATTACGAGCAGTACTTC
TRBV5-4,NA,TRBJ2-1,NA,CASSPTLSNEQFF,TGTGCCAGCAGCCCGACATTGTCCAATGAGCAGTTCTTC
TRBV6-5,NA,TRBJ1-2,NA,CASSYDPPPPNYGYTF,TGTGCCAGCAGTTACGACCCGCCCCCCCCTAACTATGGCTACACCTTC
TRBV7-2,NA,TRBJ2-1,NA,CASSPRGGGGWNEQFF,TGTGCCAGCAGCCCCAGGGGGGGCGGGGGATGGAATGAGCAGTTCTTC
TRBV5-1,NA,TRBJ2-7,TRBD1,CASSIRQGYEQYF,TGCGCCAGCAGCATTCGACAGGGCTACGAGCAGTACTTC
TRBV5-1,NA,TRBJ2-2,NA,CASTVQGDTGELFF,TGCGCCAGCACTGTCCAGGGTGACACCGGGGAGCTGTTTTTT
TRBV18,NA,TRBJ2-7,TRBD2,CASSPINRGGGYEQYF,TGTGCCAGCTCACCAATTAACCGCGGGGGGGGCTACGAGCAGTACTTC
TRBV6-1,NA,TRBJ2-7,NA,CASTNGYEQYF,TGTGCCAGCACAAATGGGTACGAGCAGTACTTC